This is a list of T cell receptor beta chains from one sample in a study of cytomegalovirus exposure and HLA in healthy donors. Sequenced by immunoSEQ multiplex PCR; TCRdb stores in-frame clones only, minus some. Of more than 110,000 clones listed, about 95% are singletons. Material: PBMCs. These TCRs come from a man younger than 35 in good health and CMV-seropositive. CDR3s include the opening cysteine and the closing phenylalanine or tryptophan. A D gene is named only where the DNA matches it firmly. Not all rows give a size; the values are once, few, many and, for expanded clones, a class.

v_call: TRBV27
cdr3_length: 21
clone_size: -
j_call: TRBJ2-2
d_call: TRBD2
cdr3_aa: CASSLKPPGLAGGVNTGELFF
cdr3_nt: TGTGCCAGCAGTTTAAAGCCCCCGGGACTAGCGGGGGGGGTGAACACCGGGGAGCTGTTTTTT

v_call: TRBV19
cdr3_length: 15
clone_size: -
j_call: TRBJ1-1
d_call: -
cdr3_aa: CASHHRGAANTEAFF
cdr3_nt: TGTGCCAGCCATCATCGCGGAGCTGCGAACACTGAAGCTTTCTTT

v_call: TRBV30
cdr3_length: 12
clone_size: -
j_call: TRBJ2-1
d_call: TRBD2
cdr3_aa: CAWSTSGVEQFF
cdr3_nt: TGTGCCTGGAGCACTAGCGGGGTTGAGCAGTTCTTC

v_call: TRBV19
cdr3_length: 14
clone_size: few
j_call: TRBJ1-1
d_call: TRBD1
cdr3_aa: CASSMIRGTTEAFF
cdr3_nt: TGTGCCAGTAGTATGATCAGGGGGACCACTGAAGCTTTCTTT

v_call: TRBV9
cdr3_length: 15
clone_size: -
j_call: TRBJ2-7
d_call: TRBD1
cdr3_aa: CASSVAGDRVNEQYF
cdr3_nt: TGTGCCAGCAGCGTAGCCGGGGACAGGGTAAACGAGCAGTACTTC

v_call: TRBV6-5
cdr3_length: 14
clone_size: -
j_call: TRBJ2-1
d_call: -
cdr3_aa: CASSYGVGKYEQFF
cdr3_nt: TGTGCCAGCAGTTACGGGGTCGGGAAGTATGAGCAGTTCTTC

v_call: TRBV7-2
cdr3_length: 15
clone_size: once
j_call: TRBJ1-5
d_call: -
cdr3_aa: CASSFAVGPNQPQHF
cdr3_nt: TGTGCCAGCAGCTTCGCGGTGGGGCCGAATCAGCCCCAGCATTTT

v_call: TRBV5-1
cdr3_length: 14
clone_size: -
j_call: TRBJ2-5
d_call: -
cdr3_aa: CASSLWAYQETQYF
cdr3_nt: TGCGCCAGCAGCTTGTGGGCCTACCAAGAGACCCAGTACTTC

v_call: TRBV6-1
cdr3_length: 15
clone_size: once
j_call: TRBJ2-3
d_call: TRBD2
cdr3_aa: CASSALAGGTDTQYF
cdr3_nt: TGTGCCAGCAGTGCATTGGCGGGAGGTACAGATACGCAGTATTTT

v_call: TRBV6-1
cdr3_length: 16
clone_size: -
j_call: TRBJ1-4
d_call: TRBD1
cdr3_aa: CASSDPGQGAGEKLFF
cdr3_nt: TGTGCCAGCAGTGATCCTGGACAGGGGGCGGGGGAAAAACTGTTTTTT

v_call: TRBV2
cdr3_length: 15
clone_size: -
j_call: TRBJ2-1
d_call: -
cdr3_aa: CASRAGASSYNEQFF
cdr3_nt: TGTGCCAGCAGAGCAGGCGCAAGCTCCTACAATGAGCAGTTCTTC

v_call: TRBV5-5
cdr3_length: 14
clone_size: -
j_call: TRBJ1-3
d_call: -
cdr3_aa: CASSLAGGGNTIYF
cdr3_nt: TGTGCCAGCAGCTTGGCTGGGGGCGGAAACACCATATATTTT

v_call: TRBV11-3
cdr3_length: 17
clone_size: -
j_call: TRBJ2-5
d_call: TRBD2
cdr3_aa: CASSPSLAGVVQETQYF
cdr3_nt: TGTGCCAGCAGCCCCTCGCTTGCGGGAGTTGTCCAAGAGACCCAGTACTTC

v_call: TRBV9
cdr3_length: 18
clone_size: -
j_call: TRBJ2-2
d_call: -
cdr3_aa: CASSVVPQTSSNTGELFF
cdr3_nt: TGTGCCAGCAGCGTAGTCCCCCAAACTAGCTCGAACACCGGGGAGCTGTTTTTT

v_call: TRBV27
cdr3_length: 14
clone_size: -
j_call: TRBJ1-1
d_call: -
cdr3_aa: CASSLSGGYTEAFF
cdr3_nt: TGTGCCAGCAGTTTATCGGGGGGATACACTGAAGCTTTCTTT